This TCR beta chain was observed in a study of blood T cell repertoires in COVID-19. In the study overall: PBMCs, B-cell-depleted T cells, or T cells provided the cDNA or gDNA that made up the material.

In the original processing: Amplification with reference gene primers provided the estimates of nucleated cell counts. Here immunoSEQ multiplex PCR was the method, and the copy in TCRdb shows in-frame clones only, minus some. Clone size and the V and J calls come from that table; the DNA yielded D and trimming. The table lists under 150,000 clones, 79% of them singletons. V lost 2 bases and J lost 5; bases outside the gene matches: 4. The V gene's germline CDR1 is MGHRA and CDR2 YSYEKL. The CDR3 runs to 16 residues. There are a few counts of this clone. The origin of this receptor is a woman older than 75 with acute or convalescent COVID-19. The chain employs TRBV4-1 and TRBJ1-6; TRBD1 aligns across 9 bases. The sample taken for sequencing was peripheral blood. This CDR3 reads CASSQRTGADNSPLHF. The CDR3 coding sequence is TGCGCCAGCAGCCAACGGACAGGGGCCGATAATTCACCCCTCCACTTT.